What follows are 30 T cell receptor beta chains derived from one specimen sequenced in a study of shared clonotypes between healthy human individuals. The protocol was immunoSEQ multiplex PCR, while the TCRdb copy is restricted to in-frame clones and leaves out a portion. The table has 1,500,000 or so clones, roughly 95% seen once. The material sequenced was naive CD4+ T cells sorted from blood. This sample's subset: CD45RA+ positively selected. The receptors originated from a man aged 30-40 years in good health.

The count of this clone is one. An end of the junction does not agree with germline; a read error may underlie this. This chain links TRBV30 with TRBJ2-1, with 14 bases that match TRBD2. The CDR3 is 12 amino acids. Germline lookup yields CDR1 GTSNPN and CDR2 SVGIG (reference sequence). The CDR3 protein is CAWTTQTSGRVF. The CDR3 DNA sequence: TGTGCCTGGACCACTCAGACTAGCGGGAGGGTCTTC.

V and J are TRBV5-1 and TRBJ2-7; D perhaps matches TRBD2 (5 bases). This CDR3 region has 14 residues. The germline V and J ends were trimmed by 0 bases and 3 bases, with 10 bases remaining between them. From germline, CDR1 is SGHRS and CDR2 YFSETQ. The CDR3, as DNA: TGCGCCAGCAGCTTGGGATTAGGGAGCTACGAGCAGTACTTC. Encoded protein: CASSLGLGSYEQYF.

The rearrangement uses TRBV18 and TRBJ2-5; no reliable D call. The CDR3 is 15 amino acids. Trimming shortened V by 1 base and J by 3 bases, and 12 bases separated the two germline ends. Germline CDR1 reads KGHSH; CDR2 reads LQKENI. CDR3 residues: CASSPLAAPKETQYF. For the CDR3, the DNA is TGTGCCAGCTCACCACTAGCAGCACCCAAAGAGACCCAGTACTTC.

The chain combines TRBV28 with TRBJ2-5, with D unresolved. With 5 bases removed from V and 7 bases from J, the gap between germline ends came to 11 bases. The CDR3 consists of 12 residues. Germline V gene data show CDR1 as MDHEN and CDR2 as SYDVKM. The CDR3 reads CASSLIARTQYF. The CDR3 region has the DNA TGTGCCAGCAGTCTCATCGCCAGGACCCAGTACTTC.

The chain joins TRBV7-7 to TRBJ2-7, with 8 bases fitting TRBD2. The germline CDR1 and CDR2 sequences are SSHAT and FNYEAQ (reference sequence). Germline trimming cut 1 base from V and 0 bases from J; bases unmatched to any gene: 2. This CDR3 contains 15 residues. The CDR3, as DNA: TGTGCCAGCAGCTTAGGAAGCGGGAGCTCCTACGAGCAGTACTTC. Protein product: CASSLGSGSSYEQYF.

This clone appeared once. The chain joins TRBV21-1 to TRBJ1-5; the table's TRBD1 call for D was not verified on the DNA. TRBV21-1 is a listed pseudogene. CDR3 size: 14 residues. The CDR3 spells CASRRGQFNQPQHF. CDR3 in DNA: TGTGCCAGCAGGCGGGGACAGTTCAATCAGCCCCAGCATTTT.

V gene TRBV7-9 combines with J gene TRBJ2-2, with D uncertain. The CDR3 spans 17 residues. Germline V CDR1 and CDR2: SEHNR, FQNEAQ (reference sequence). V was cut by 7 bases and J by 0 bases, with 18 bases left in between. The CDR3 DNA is TGTGCCAGCACCCCTCCCCCCAGATTCACGAACACCGGGGAGCTGTTTTTT. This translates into CASTPPPRFTNTGELFF.

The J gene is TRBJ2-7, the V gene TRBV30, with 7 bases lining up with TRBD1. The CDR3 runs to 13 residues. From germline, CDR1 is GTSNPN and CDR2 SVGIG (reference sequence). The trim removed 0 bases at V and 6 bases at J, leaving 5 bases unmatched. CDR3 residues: CAWSVRQGSEQYF. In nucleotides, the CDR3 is TGTGCCTGGAGTGTGAGACAGGGTAGCGAGCAGTACTTC.

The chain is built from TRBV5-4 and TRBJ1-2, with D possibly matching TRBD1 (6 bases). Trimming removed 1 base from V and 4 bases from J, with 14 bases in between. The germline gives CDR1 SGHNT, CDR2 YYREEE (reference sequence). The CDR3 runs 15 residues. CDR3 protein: CASSLRYRETYGYTF. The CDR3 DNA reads TGTGCCAGCAGCTTGCGTTACAGGGAGACCTATGGCTACACCTTC.

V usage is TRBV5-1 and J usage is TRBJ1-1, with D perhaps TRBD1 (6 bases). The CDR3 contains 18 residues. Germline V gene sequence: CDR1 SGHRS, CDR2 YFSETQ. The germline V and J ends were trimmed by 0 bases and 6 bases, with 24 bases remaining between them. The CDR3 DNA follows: TGCGCCAGCAGCTTGGCCTCGGGCCTGGGGGCGCGGCAACCTGAAGCTTTCTTT. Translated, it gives CASSLASGLGARQPEAFF.

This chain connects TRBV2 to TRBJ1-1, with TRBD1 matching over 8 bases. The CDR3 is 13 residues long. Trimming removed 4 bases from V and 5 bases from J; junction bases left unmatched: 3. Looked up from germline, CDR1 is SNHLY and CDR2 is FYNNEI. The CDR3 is CASSGQGTTEAFF. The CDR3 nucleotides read TGTGCCAGCAGTGGACAGGGGACTACTGAAGCTTTCTTT.

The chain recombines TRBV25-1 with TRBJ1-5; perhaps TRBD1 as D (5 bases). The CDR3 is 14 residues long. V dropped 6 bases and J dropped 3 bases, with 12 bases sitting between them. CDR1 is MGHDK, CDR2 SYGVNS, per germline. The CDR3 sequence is CASRPQGFNQPQHF. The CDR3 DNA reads TGTGCCAGCAGACCCCAGGGTTTCAATCAGCCCCAGCATTTT. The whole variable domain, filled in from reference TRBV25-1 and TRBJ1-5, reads EADIYQTPRYLVIGTGKKITLECSQTMGHDKMYWYQQDPGMELHLIHYSYGVNSTEKGDLSSESTVSRIRTEHFPLTLESARPSHTSQYLCASRPQGFNQPQHFGDGTRLSIL.

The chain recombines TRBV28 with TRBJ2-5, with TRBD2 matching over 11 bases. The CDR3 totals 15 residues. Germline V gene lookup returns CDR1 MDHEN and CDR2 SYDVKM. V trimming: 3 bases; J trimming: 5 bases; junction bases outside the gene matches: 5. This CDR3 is CASSFALAGAETQYF. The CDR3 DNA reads TGTGCCAGCAGTTTCGCACTAGCGGGAGCGGAGACCCAGTACTTC.

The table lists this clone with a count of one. The CDR3 DNA follows: TGTGCCAGCAGCCAAGGTCAGAATACGCAGTATTTT. Residues: CASSQGQNTQYF. The V and J genes are TRBV4-2 and TRBJ2-3; D ambiguous. The CDR3 sequence is 12 residues long. The germline gives CDR1 LGHNA, CDR2 YNFKEQ. The V gene lost 1 base and the J gene lost 7 bases, with 6 bases spanning the gap.

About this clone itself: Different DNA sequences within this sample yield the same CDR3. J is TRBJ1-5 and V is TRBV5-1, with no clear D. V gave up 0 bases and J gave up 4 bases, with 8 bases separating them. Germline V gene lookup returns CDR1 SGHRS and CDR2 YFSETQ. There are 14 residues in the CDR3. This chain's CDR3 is CASSLEGGNQPQHF. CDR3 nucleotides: TGCGCCAGCAGCTTGGAGGGAGGGAATCAGCCCCAGCATTTT. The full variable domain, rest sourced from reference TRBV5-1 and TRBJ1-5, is KAGVTQTPRYLIKTRGQQVTLSCSPISGHRSVSWYQQTPGQGLQFLFEYFSETQRNKGNFPGRFSGRQFSNSRSEMNVSTLELGDSALYLCASSLEGGNQPQHFGDGTRLSIL.

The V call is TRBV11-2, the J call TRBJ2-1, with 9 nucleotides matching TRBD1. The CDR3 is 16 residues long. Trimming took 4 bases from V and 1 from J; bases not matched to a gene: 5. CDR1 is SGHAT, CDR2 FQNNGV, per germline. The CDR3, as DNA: TGTGCCAGCAGCTCCTACAGGGGGCAGTCCTACAATGAGCAGTTCTTC. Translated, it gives CASSSYRGQSYNEQFF.

The CDR3 nucleotides read TGTGCCAGCAGTTCCCCCCGGGGACTAGCGGCCAGCACAGATACGCAGTATTTT. Amino acid sequence: CASSSPRGLAASTDTQYF. J is TRBJ2-3 and V is TRBV28, with 11 positions matching TRBD2. Looked up from germline, CDR1 is MDHEN and CDR2 is SYDVKM. Trimming at V came to 4 bases and at J to 0 bases, leaving 9 bases not matched to a gene. The CDR3 contains 18 residues.

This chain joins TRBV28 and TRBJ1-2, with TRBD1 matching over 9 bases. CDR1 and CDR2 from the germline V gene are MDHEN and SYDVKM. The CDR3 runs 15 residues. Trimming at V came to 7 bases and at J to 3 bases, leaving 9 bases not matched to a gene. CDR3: CASIPSGDRDYGYTF. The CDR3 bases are TGTGCCAGCATCCCTAGTGGGGACAGGGACTATGGCTACACCTTC.

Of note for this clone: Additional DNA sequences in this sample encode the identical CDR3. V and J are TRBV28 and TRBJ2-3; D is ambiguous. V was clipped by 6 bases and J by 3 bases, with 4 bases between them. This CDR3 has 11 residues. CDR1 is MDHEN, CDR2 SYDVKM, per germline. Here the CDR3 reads CASRRTDTQYF. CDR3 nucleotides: TGTGCCAGCAGACGGACAGATACGCAGTATTTT.

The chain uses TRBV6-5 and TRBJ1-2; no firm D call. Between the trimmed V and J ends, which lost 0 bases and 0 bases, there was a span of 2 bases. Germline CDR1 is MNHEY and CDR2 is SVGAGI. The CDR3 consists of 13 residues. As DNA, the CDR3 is TGTGCCAGCAGTTACTCTACTAACTATGGCTACACCTTC. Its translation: CASSYSTNYGYTF.

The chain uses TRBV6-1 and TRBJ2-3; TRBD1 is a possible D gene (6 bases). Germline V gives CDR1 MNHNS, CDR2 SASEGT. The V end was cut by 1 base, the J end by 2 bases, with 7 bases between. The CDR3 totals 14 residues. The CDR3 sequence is CASSEGQATDTQYF. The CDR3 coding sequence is TGTGCCAGCAGTGAAGGACAGGCCACAGATACGCAGTATTTT.

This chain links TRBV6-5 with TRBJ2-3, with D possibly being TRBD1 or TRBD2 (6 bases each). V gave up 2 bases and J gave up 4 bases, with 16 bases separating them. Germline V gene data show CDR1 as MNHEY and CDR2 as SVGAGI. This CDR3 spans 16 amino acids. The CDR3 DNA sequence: TGTGCCAGCAGTTACGGAGGGGGAGTGTTATCAGATACGCAGTATTTT. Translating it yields CASSYGGGVLSDTQYF.

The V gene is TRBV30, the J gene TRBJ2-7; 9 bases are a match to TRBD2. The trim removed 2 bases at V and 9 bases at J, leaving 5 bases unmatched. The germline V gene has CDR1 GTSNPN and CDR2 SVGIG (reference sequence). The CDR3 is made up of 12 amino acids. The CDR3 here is CAWSKTSGRQYF. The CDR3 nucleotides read TGTGCCTGGAGTAAGACTAGCGGACGGCAGTACTTC. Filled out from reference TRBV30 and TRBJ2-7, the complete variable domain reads SQTIHQWPATLVQPVGSPLSLECTVEGTSNPNLYWYRQAAGRGLQLLFYSVGIGQISSEVPQNLSASRPQDRQFILSSKKLLLSDSGFYLCAWSKTSGRQYFGPGTRLTVT.

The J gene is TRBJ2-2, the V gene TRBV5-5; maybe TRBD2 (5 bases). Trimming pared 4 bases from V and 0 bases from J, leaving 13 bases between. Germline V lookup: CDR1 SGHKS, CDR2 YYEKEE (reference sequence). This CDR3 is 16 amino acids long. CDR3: CASSPLAAANTGELFF. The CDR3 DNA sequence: TGTGCCAGCAGCCCTCTAGCTGCGGCGAACACCGGGGAGCTGTTTTTT.

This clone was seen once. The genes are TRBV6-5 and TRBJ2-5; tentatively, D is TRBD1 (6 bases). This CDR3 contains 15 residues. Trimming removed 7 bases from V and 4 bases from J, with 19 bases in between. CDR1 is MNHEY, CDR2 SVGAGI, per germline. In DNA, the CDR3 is TGTGCCAGCAACCAACAGGGTAGGGGTGCAGAGACCCAGTACTTC. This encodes CASNQQGRGAETQYF.

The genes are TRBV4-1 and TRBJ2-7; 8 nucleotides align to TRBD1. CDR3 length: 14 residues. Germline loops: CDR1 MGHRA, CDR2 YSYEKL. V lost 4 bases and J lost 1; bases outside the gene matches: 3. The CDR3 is CASSRQGWSYEQYF. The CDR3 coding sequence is TGCGCCAGCAGCCGACAGGGGTGGTCCTACGAGCAGTACTTC.

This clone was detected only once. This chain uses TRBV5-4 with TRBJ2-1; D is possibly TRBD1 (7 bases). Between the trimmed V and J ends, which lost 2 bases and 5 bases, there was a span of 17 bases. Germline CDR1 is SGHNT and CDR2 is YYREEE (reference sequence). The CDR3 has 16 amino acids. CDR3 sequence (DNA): TGTGCCAGCAGCTTCCTACTGACAGGGAGGCACAATGAGCAGTTCTTC. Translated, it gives CASSFLLTGRHNEQFF. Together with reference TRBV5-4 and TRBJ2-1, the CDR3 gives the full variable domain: ETGVTQSPTHLIKTRGQQVTLRCSSQSGHNTVSWYQQALGQGPQFIFQYYREEENGRGNFPPRFSGLQFPNYSSELNVNALELDDSALYLCASSFLLTGRHNEQFFGPGTRLTVL.

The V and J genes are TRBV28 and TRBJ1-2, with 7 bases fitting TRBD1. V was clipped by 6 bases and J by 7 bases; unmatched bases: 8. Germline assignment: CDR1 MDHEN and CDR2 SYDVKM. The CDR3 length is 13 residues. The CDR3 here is CASRPGQVAGYTF. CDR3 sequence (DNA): TGTGCCAGCAGACCAGGACAGGTCGCTGGCTACACCTTC.

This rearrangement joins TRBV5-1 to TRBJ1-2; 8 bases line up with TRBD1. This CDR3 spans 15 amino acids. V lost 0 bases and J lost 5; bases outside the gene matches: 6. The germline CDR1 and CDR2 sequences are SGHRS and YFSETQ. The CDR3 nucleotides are TGCGCCAGCAGCTTGGAGCAGGGGGCTGGTTATGGCTACACCTTC. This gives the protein CASSLEQGAGYGYTF. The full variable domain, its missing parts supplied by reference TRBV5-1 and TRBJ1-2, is KAGVTQTPRYLIKTRGQQVTLSCSPISGHRSVSWYQQTPGQGLQFLFEYFSETQRNKGNFPGRFSGRQFSNSRSEMNVSTLELGDSALYLCASSLEQGAGYGYTFGSGTRLTVV.

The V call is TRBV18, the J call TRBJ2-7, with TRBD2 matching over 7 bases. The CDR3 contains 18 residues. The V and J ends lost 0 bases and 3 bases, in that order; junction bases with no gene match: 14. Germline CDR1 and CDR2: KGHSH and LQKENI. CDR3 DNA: TGTGCCAGCTCACCACCCCCAGGCGGGAGTACCCGAAGCTACGAGCAGTACTTC. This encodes CASSPPPGGSTRSYEQYF.